This TCR beta chain was sequenced in a study of blood T cell repertoires in COVID-19. The table came from immunoSEQ multiplex PCR; TCRdb's copy has only in-frame clones and leaves some out. The repertoire has fewer than 250,000 clones, about 93% of them found once; the top ten carry around 0.86%. This CDR3 comprises 14 residues. Germline loops: CDR1 SEHNR, CDR2 FQNEAQ (reference sequence). V lost 6 bases, J lost 5 bases, and 6 bases stayed unmatched. The chain carries TRBV7-9 and TRBJ1-5, with TRBD1 matching over 8 bases. Sequenced sample: peripheral blood. The clonotype was recovered from a man aged 25 to 45 with COVID-19, enrolled during active disease. This CDR3 is CASSRGQGYQPQHF. DNA for the CDR3: TGTGCCAGCAGTCGAGGACAGGGTTATCAGCCCCAGCATTTT.